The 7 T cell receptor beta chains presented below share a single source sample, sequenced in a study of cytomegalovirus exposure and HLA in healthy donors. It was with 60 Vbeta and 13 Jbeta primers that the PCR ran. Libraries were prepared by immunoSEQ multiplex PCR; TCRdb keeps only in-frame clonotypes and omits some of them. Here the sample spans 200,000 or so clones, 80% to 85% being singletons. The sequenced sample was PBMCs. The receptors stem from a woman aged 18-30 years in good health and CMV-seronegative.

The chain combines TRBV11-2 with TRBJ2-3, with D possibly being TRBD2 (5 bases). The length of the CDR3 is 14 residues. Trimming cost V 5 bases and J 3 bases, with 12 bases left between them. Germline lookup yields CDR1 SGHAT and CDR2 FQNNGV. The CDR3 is CASSGRGGTDTQYF. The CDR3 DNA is TGTGCCAGCAGCGGACGGGGTGGGACAGATACGCAGTATTTT. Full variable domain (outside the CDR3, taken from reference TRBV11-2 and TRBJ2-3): EAGVAQSPRYKIIEKRQSVAFWCNPISGHATLYWYQQILGQGPKLLIQFQNNGVVDDSQLPKDRFSAERLKGVDSTLKIQPAKLEDSAVYLCASSGRGGTDTQYFGPGTRLTVL.

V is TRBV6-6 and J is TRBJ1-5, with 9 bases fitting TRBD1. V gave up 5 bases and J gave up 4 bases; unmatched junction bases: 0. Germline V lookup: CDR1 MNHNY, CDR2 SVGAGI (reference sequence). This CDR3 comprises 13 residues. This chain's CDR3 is CASSGTGNQPQHF. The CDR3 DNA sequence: TGTGCCAGCAGTGGGACAGGGAATCAGCCCCAGCATTTT.

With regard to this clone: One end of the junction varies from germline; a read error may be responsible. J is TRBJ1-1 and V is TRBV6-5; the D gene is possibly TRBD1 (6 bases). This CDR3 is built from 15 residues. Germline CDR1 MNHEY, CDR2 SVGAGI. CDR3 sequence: CARSYEDRTEQVAFF. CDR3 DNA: TGTGCCCGCAGTTACGAAGACAGGACCGAGCAGGTAGCTTTCTTT.

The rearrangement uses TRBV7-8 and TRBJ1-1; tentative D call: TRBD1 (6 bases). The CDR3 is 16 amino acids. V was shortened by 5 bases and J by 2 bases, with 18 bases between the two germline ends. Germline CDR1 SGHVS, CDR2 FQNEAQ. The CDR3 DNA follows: TGTGCCAGCAGCCACCCGGTGGCAGGGGATAACACTGAAGCTTTCTTT. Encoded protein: CASSHPVAGDNTEAFF.

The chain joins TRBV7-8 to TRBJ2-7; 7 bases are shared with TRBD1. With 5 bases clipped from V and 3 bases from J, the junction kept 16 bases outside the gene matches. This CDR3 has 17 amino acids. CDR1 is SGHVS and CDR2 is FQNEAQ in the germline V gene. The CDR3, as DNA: TGTGCCAGCAGCAGAGGAACAGGGGATCTTTACAACTACGAGCAGTACTTC. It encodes CASSRGTGDLYNYEQYF.

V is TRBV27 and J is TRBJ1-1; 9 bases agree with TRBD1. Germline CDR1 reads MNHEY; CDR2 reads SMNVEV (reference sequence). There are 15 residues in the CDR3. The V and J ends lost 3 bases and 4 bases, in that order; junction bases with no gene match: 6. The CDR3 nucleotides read TGTGCCAGCAGTTTGTTCACAGGGGGCTTCACTGAAGCTTTCTTT. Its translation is CASSLFTGGFTEAFF.

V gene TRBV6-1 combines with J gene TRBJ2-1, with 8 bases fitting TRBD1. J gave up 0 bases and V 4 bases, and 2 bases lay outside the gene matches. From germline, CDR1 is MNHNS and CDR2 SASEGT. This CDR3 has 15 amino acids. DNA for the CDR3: TGTGCCAGCAGTGGGACAGGGAGCTCCTACAATGAGCAGTTCTTC. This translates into CASSGTGSSYNEQFF.